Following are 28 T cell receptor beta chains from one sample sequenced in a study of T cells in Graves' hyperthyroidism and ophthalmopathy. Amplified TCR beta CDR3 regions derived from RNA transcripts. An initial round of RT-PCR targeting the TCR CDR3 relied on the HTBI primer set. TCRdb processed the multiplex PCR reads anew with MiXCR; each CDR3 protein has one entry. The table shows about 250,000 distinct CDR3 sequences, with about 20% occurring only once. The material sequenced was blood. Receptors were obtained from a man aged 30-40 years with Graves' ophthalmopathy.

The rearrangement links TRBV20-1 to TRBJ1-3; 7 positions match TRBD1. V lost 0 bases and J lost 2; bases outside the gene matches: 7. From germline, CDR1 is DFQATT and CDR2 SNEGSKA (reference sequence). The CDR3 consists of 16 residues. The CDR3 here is CSARDLEGAAGNTIYF. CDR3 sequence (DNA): TGCAGTGCTAGAGACTTAGAGGGGGCGGCTGGAAACACCATATATTTT.

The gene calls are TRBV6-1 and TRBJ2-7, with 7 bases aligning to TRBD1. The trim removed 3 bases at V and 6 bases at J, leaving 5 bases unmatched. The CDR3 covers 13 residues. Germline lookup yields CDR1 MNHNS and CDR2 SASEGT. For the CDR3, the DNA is TGTGCCAGCAGTGACACCGGGACAGCCGAGCAGTACTTC. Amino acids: CASSDTGTAEQYF.

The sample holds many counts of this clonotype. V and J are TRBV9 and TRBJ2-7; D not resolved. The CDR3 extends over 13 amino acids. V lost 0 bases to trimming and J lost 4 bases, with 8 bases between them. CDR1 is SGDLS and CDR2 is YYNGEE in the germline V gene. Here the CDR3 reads CASSVGVSYEQYF. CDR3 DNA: TGTGCCAGCAGCGTAGGCGTTTCGTACGAGCAGTACTTC.

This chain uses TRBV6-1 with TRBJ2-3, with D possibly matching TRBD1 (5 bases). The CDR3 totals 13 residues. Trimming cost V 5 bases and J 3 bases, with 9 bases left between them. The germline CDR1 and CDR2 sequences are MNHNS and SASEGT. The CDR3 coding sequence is TGTGCCAGCAGTTTCCAGGGAACAGATACGCAGTATTTT. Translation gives CASSFQGTDTQYF.

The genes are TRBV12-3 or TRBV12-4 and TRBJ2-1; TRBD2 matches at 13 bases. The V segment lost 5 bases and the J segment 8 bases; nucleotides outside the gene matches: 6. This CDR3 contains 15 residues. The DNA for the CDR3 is TGTGCCAGCAGTACTAGCGGGAGGGCCTGCGATGAGCAGTTCTTC. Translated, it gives CASSTSGRACDEQFF.

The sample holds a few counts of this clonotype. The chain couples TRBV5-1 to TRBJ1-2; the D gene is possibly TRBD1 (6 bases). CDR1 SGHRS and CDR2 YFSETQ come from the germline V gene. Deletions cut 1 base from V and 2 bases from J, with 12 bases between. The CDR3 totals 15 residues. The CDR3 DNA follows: TGCGCCAGCAGCTTGATGAGTCAGGGGAACTATGGCTACACCTTC. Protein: CASSLMSQGNYGYTF.

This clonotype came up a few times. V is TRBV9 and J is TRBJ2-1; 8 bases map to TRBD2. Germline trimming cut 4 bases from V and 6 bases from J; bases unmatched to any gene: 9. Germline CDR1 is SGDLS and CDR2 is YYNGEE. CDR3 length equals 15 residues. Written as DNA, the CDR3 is TGTGCCAGCAGCCAGCATAGCGGGGAGGGCAATGAGCAGTTCTTC. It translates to CASSQHSGEGNEQFF.

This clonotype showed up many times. CDR3 loop: CASSGTGLQETQYF. In DNA form, the CDR3 reads TGTGCCAGCAGCGGGACAGGGCTTCAAGAGACCCAGTACTTC. The chain links TRBV28 to TRBJ2-5, with 9 bases that match TRBD1. The CDR3 is 14 amino acids. Germline CDR1 is MDHEN and CDR2 is SYDVKM. After removal of 6 bases from V and 2 bases from J, the junction contained 4 bases not matched to a gene.

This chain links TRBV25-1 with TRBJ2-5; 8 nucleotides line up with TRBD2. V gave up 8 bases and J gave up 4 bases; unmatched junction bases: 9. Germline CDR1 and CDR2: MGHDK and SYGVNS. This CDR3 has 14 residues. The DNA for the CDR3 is TGTGCCAGCTCGGGACGGGAGGGACGAGAGACCCAGTACTTC. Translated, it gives CASSGREGRETQYF.

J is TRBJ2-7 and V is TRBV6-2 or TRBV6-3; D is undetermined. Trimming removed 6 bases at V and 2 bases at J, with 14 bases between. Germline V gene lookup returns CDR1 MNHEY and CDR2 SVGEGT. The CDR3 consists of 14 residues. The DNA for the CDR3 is TGTGCCAGCAGCCCCCCTAGAAATCCCTACGAGCAGTACTTC. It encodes CASSPPRNPYEQYF.

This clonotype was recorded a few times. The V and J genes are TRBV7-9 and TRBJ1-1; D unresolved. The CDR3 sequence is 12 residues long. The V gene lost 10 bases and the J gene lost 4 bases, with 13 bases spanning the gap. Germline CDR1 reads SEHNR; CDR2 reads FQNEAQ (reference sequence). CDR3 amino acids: CAIPFGSTEAFF. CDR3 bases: TGTGCCATCCCCTTCGGGAGCACTGAAGCTTTCTTT.

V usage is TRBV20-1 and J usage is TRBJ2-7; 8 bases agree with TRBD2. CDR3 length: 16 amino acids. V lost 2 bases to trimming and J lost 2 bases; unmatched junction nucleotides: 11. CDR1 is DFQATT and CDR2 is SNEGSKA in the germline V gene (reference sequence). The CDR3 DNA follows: TGCAGTGCTAGAACCGGACTAGCTGTAAACCCCTACGAGCAGTACTTC. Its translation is CSARTGLAVNPYEQYF.

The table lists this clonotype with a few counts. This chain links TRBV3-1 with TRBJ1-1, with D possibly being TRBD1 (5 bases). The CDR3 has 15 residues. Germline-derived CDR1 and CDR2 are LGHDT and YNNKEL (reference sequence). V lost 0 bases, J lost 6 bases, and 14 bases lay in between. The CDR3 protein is CASSQEVPVGAEAFF. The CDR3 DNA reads TGTGCCAGCAGCCAAGAGGTTCCTGTGGGGGCTGAAGCTTTCTTT. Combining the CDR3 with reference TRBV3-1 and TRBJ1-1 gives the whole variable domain DTAVSQTPKYLVTQMGNDKSIKCEQNLGHDTMYWYKQDSKKFLKIMFSYNNKELIINETVPNRFSPKSPDKAHLNLHINSLELGDSAVYFCASSQEVPVGAEAFFGQGTRLTVV.

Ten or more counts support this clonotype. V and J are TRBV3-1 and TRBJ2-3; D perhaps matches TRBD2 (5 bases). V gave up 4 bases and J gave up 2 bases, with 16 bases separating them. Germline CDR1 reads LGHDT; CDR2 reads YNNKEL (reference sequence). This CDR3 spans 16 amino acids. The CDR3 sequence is CASSPEVGLYTDTQYF. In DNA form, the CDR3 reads TGTGCCAGCAGCCCAGAAGTTGGACTCTACACAGATACGCAGTATTTT.

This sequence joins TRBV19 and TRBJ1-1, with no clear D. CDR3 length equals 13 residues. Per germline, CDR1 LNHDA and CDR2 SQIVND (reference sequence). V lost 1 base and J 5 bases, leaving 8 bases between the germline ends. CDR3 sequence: CASSIGRTTEAFF. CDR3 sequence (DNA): TGTGCCAGTAGTATAGGCCGAACGACTGAAGCTTTCTTT.

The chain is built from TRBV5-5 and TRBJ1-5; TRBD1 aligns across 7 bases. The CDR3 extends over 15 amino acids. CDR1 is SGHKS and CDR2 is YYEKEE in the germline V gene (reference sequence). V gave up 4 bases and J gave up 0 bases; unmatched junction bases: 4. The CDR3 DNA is TGTGCCAGCAGCCCGGGACAGAATAGCAATCAGCCCCAGCATTTT. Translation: CASSPGQNSNQPQHF.

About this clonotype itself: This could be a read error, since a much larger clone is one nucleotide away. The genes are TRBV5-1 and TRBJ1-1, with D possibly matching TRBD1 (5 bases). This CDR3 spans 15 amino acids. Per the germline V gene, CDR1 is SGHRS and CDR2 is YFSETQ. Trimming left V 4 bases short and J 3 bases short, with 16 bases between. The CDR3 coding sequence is TGCGCCAGCAGCCGATCCAGGGAGAGGGACACTGAAGCTTTCTTT. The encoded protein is CASSRSRERDTEAFF.

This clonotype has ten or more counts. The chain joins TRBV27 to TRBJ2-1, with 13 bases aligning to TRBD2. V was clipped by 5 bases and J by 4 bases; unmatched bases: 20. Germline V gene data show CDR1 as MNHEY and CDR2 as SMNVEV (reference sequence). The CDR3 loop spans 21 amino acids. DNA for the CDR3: TGTGCCAGCAGTCGATCGATCCCAGGGACTAGCGGGGTTGGGGAATACAATGAGCAGTTCTTC. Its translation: CASSRSIPGTSGVGEYNEQFF.

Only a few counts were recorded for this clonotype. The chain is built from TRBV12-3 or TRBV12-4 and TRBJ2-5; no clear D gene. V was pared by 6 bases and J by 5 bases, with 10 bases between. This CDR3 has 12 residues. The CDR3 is CASSSMGETQYF. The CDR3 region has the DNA TGTGCCAGCAGCTCAATGGGGGAGACCCAGTACTTC.

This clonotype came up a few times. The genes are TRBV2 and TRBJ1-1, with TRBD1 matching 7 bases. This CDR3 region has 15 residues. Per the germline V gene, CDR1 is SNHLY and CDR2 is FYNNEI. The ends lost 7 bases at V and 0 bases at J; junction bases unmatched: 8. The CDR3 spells CASTPRTGMNTEAFF. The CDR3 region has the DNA TGTGCCAGCACTCCTCGGACAGGAATGAACACTGAAGCTTTCTTT.

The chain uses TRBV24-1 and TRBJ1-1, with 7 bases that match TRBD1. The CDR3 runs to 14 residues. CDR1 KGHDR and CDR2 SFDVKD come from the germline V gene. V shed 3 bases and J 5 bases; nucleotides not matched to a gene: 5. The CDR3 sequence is CATSDDRAGTEAFF. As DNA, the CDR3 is TGTGCCACCAGTGATGACAGGGCGGGGACTGAAGCTTTCTTT.

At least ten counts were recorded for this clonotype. CDR3 loop: CASSVGGPTTQYF. CDR3 bases: TGTGCCAGCAGCGTCGGGGGTCCAACGACCCAGTACTTC. This chain joins TRBV11-1 and TRBJ2-5, with D tentatively TRBD2 (6 bases). Trimming shortened V by 5 bases and J by 7 bases, and 14 bases separated the two germline ends. This CDR3 spans 13 amino acids. From germline, CDR1 is SGHAT and CDR2 FQDESV (reference sequence).

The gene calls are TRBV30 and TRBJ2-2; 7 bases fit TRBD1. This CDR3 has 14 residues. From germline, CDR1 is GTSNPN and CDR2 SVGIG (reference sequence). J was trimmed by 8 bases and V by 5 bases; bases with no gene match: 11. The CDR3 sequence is CAWATGLFSGELFF. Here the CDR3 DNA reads TGTGCCTGGGCGACAGGGTTGTTCTCTGGGGAGCTGTTTTTT. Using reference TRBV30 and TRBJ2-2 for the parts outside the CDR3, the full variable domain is SQTIHQWPATLVQPVGSPLSLECTVEGTSNPNLYWYRQAAGRGLQLLFYSVGIGQISSEVPQNLSASRPQDRQFILSSKKLLLSDSGFYLCAWATGLFSGELFFGEGSRLTVL.

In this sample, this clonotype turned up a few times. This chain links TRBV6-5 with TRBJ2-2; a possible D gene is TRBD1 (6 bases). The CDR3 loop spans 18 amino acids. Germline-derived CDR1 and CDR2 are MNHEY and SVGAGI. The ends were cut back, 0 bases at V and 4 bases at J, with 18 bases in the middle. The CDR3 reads CASSYSRFRRGTTGELFF. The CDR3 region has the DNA TGTGCCAGCAGTTACTCGAGGTTCCGCAGGGGAACCACCGGGGAGCTGTTTTTT.

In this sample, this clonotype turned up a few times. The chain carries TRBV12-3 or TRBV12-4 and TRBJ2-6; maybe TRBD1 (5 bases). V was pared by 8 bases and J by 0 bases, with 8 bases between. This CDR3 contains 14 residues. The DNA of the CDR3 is TGTGCCAGCCTGGGGCGCTCTGGGGCCAACGTCCTGACTTTC. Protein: CASLGRSGANVLTF.

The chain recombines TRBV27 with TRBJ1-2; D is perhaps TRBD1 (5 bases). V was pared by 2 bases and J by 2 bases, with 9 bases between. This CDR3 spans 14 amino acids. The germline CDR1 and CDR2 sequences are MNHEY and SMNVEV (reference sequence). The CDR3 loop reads CASSLTRGNYGYTF. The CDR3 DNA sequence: TGTGCCAGCAGTTTAACGCGGGGCAACTATGGCTACACCTTC.

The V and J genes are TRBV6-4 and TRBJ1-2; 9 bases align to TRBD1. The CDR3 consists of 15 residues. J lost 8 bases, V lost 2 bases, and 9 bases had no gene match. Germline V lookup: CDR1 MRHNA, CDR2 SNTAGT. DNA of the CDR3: TGTGCCAGCAGTGACCTATCACAGGGGGCGCAAGGCTACACCTTC. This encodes CASSDLSQGAQGYTF.

CDR3 in DNA: TGTGCCACCAGCAGAGATCCGGGACAGGGGGGTTCGGGGGCCAACGTCCTGACTTTC. Its protein is CATSRDPGQGGSGANVLTF. The rearrangement uses TRBV15 and TRBJ2-6; 11 nucleotides line up with TRBD1. V shed 0 bases, J shed 4 bases, and the junction held 8 bases outside the gene matches. Germline V lookup: CDR1 LNHNV, CDR2 YYDKDF (reference sequence). CDR3 size: 19 residues.